This is a list of T cell receptor beta chains from one sample in a study of CD8 T cell repertoires and HIV-1 epitope variants. The protocol was immunoSEQ multiplex PCR, while the TCRdb copy is restricted to in-frame clones and leaves out a portion. Among 80,000 to 95,000 clones listed, just under 75% were seen once. The sequenced sample was uncultured baseline CD8+ T cells from peripheral blood mononuclear cells (PBMCs). These receptors came from a male donor with HIV. CDR3s include the opening cysteine and the closing phenylalanine or tryptophan. Fields, in order: V gene, D gene, J gene, clone size, CDR3 protein, CDR3 DNA. The D gene is left open where the match is weak. For some rows the clone size is stated as once, few or many, or as a class when expanded; others skip it.

>TRBV5-6|TRBD1|TRBJ2-7|.
CASSGQGVGYEQYF
TGTGCCAGCAGCGGACAGGGTGTCGGCTACGAGCAGTACTTC
>TRBV6-5|.|TRBJ2-7|.
CASSFLGTEQYF
TGTGCCAGCAGTTTCTTAGGGACCGAGCAGTACTTC
>TRBV5-6|.|TRBJ2-7|.
CASSYREYEQYF
TGTGCCAGCAGCTACAGGGAATACGAGCAGTACTTC
>TRBV6-5|.|TRBJ1-2|many
CASSWEDGRGYTF
TGTGCCAGCAGTTGGGAGGATGGGAGGGGCTACACCTTC
>TRBV4-3|.|TRBJ2-5|.
CASSQGGGLGETQYF
TGCGCCAGCAGCCAAGGAGGAGGTTTAGGGGAGACCCAGTACTTC
>TRBV30|.|TRBJ1-1|.
CAWSDLPGMNTEAFF
TGTGCCTGGAGTGACCTTCCAGGGATGAACACTGAAGCTTTCTTT
>TRBV27|.|TRBJ2-2|once
CASSLGSGELFF
TGTGCCAGCAGCTTAGGATCCGGGGAGCTGTTTTTT
>TRBV11-2|TRBD1|TRBJ2-7|.
CASSFGTGAYEQYF
TGTGCCAGCAGCTTTGGGACAGGGGCCTACGAGCAGTACTTC
>TRBV27|TRBD2|TRBJ2-1|.
CASSSQREGPIYNEQFF
TGTGCCAGCAGTTCTCAGCGGGAGGGCCCGATCTACAATGAGCAGTTCTTC
>TRBV6-1|.|TRBJ2-5|.
CASSGANQETQYF
TGTGCCAGCAGTGGGGCGAACCAAGAGACCCAGTACTTC
>TRBV21-1|.|TRBJ1-4|.
CASSKAHRGAKDEKLFF
TGTGCCAGCAGCAAAGCGCACAGGGGAGCGAAGGATGAAAAACTGTTTTTT
>TRBV13|.|TRBJ2-7|.
CASSLGISAANSYEQYF
TGTGCCAGCAGCTTAGGGATCTCGGCGGCCAACTCCTACGAGCAGTACTTC
>TRBV2|TRBD1|TRBJ2-7|.
CASEGRTGDYEQYF
TGTGCCAGCGAGGGTCGGACAGGGGACTACGAGCAGTACTTC
>TRBV28|TRBD1|TRBJ1-1|.
CASSSPGGWTEAFF
TGTGCCAGCTCGTCTCCAGGGGGCTGGACTGAAGCTTTCTTT
>TRBV10-1|TRBD1|TRBJ1-6|few
CASSKQGDYNSPLHF
TGCGCCAGCAGCAAACAGGGGGATTATAATTCACCCCTCCACTTT
>TRBV7-6|.|TRBJ2-5|.
CASSPQETQYF
TGTGCCAGCAGCCCACAAGAGACCCAGTACTTC
>TRBV28|.|TRBJ2-5|.
CASRLPEGETQYF
TGTGCCAGTCGACTCCCGGAAGGGGAGACCCAGTACTTC
>TRBV7-8|.|TRBJ1-5|.
CASSHLRSSNQPQHF
TGTGCCAGCAGCCACCTCAGGAGTAGCAATCAGCCCCAGCATTTT
>TRBV16|TRBD1|TRBJ1-1|.
CASSETGTGVAAFF
TGTGCCAGCAGCGAAACCGGGACAGGCGTCGCAGCTTTCTTT
>TRBV5-1|.|TRBJ2-5|few
CASSLEAGLQTQYF
TGCGCCAGCAGCTTGGAGGCAGGCCTACAGACCCAGTACTTC
>TRBV9|.|TRBJ1-1|few
CASSVESGETEAFF
TGTGCCAGCAGCGTAGAGAGTGGCGAGACTGAAGCTTTCTTT
>TRBV19|.|TRBJ2-3|.
CASSIWETQYF
TGTGCCAGTAGTATCTGGGAGACGCAGTATTTT
>TRBV5-1|.|TRBJ2-3|few
CASSLAGASTDTQYF
TGCGCCAGCAGCTTGGCGGGGGCTAGCACAGATACGCAGTATTTT
>TRBV6-5|.|TRBJ2-5|.
CASSTTGAGETQYF
TGTGCCAGCAGTACCACTGGGGCTGGGGAGACCCAGTACTTC
>TRBV5-1|TRBD2|TRBJ2-7|.
CASSLGRASGSYEQYF
TGCGCCAGCAGCTTGGGCCGGGCTAGCGGGTCCTACGAGCAGTACTTC
>TRBV29-1|TRBD1|TRBJ2-1|.
CSVVARTGGGSEQFF
TGCAGCGTTGTAGCCCGGACAGGGGGTGGTAGTGAGCAGTTCTTC
>TRBV4-2|.|TRBJ1-3|once
CASSQDQISGNTIYF
TGTGCCAGCAGCCAAGATCAGATCTCTGGAAACACCATATATTTT
>TRBV30|TRBD1|TRBJ2-7|.
CAWSDTGGREQYF
TGTGCCTGGAGTGATACAGGGGGCAGGGAGCAGTACTTC
>TRBV27|.|TRBJ2-7|many
CASSLGYEQYF
TGTGCCAGCAGTTTGGGGTACGAGCAGTACTTC
>TRBV7-9|.|TRBJ1-1|few
CASTRREGEAFF
TGTGCCAGCACCCGGAGGGAAGGTGAAGCTTTCTTT
>TRBV6-5|.|TRBJ1-4|.
CASRAQRAINEKLFF
TGTGCCAGCAGGGCTCAACGGGCGATTAATGAAAAACTGTTTTTT
>TRBV2|TRBD2|TRBJ2-1|.
CASSVLAGGPNEQFF
TGTGCCAGCAGTGTACTAGCGGGAGGGCCAAATGAGCAGTTCTTC